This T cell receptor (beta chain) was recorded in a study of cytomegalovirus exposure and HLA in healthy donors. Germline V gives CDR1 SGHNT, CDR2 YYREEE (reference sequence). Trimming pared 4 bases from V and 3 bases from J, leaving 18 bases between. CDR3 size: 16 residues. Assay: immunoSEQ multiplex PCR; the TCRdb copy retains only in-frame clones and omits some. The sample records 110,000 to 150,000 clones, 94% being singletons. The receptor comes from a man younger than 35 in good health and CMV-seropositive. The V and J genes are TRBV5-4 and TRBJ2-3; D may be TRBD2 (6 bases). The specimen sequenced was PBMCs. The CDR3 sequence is CASSRGEFRETDTQYF. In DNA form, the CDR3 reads TGTGCCAGCAGCCGCGGGGAGTTTCGAGAGACAGATACGCAGTATTTT.